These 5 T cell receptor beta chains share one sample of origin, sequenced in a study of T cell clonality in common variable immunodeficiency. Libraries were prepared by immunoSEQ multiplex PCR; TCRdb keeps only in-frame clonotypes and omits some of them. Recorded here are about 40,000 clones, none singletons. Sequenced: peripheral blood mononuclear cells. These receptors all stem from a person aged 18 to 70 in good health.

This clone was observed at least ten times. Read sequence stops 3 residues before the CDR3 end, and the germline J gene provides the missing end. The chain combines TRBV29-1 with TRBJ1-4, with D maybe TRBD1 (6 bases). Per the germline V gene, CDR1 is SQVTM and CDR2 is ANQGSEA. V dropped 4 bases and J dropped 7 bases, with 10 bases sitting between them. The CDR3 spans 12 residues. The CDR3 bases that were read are TGCAGCGTTGCAGGGGATAGTGAAAAA. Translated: CSVAGDSEK. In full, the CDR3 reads CSVAGDSEKLFF.

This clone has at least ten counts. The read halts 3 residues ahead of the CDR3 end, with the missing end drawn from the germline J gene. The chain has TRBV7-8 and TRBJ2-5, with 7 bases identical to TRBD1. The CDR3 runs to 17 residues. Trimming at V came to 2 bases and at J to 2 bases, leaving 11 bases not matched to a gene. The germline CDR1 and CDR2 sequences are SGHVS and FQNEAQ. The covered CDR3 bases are TGTGCCAGCAGCTTACCGAAGAGGGGGCCCTTTCAAGAGACC. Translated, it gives CASSLPKRGPFQET. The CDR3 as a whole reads CASSLPKRGPFQETQYF.

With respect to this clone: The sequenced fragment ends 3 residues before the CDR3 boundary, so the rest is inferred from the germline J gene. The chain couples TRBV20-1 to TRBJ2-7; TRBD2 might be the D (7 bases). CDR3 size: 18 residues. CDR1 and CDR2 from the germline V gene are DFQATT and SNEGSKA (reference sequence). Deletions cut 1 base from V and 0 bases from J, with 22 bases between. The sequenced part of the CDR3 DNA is TGCAGTGCTAGAGGGGGGCTAGCGGAGTGGGGGTCCTCCTACGAG. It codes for CSARGGLAEWGSSYE. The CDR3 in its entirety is CSARGGLAEWGSSYEQYF.

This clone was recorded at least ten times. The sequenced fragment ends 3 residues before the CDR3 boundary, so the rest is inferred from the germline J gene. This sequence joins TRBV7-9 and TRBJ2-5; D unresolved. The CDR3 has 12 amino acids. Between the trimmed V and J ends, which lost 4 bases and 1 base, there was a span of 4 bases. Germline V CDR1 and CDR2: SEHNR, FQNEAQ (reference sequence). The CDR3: CASSSSQETQYF. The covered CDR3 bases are TGTGCCAGCAGCTCGTCCCAAGAGACC.

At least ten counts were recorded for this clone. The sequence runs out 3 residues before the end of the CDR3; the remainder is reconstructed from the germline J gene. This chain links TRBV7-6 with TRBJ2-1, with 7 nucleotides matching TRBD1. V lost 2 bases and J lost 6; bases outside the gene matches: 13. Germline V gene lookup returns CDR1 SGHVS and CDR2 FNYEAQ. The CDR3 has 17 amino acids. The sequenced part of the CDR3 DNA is TGTGCCAGCAGCTTATTAACATCCGGGACAGTCGGCAATGAG. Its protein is CASSLLTSGTVGNE. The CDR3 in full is CASSLLTSGTVGNEQFF.